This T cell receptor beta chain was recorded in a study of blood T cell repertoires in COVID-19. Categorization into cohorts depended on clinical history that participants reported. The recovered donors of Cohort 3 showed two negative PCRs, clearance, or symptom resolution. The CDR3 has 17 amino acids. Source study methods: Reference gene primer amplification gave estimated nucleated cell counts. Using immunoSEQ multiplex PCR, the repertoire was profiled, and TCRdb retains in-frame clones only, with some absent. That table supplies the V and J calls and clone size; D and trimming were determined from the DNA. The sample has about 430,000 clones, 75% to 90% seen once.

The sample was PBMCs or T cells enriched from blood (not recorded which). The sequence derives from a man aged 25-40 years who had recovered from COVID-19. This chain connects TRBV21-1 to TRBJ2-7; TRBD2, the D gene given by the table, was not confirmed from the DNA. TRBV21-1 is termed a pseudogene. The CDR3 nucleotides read TGTGCCAGCAGCAAAAGAGAGTTTCTAGGCCTCTACTACGAGCAGTACTTC. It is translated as CASSKREFLGLYYEQYF.